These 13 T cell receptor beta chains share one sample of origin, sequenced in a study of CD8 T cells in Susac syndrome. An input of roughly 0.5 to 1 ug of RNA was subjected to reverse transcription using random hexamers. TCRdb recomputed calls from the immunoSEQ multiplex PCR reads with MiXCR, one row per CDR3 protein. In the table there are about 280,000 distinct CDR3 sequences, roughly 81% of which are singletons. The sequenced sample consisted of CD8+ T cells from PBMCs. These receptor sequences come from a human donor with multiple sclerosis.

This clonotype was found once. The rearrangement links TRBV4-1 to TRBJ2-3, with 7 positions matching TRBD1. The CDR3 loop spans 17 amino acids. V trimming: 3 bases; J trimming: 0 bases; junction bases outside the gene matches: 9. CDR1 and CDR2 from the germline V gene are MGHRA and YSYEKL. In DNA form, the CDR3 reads TGCGCCAGCAGCCACCCAAGACAGGGAGTAAGCACAGATACGCAGTATTTT. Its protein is CASSHPRQGVSTDTQYF.

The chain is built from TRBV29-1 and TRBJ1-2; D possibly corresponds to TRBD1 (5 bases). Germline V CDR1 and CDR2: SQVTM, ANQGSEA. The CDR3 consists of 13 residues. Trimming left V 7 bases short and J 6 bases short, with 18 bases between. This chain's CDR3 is CSAKGGGEDGYTF. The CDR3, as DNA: TGCAGCGCCAAAGGTGGGGGGGAAGATGGCTACACCTTC.

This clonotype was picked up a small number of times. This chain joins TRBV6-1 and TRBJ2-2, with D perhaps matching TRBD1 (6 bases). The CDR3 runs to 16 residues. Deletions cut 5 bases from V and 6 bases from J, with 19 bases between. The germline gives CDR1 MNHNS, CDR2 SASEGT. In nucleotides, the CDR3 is TGTGCCAGCAGTAAACGCGGACAGAGGTTGGCCGGGGAGCTGTTTTTT. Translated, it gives CASSKRGQRLAGELFF.

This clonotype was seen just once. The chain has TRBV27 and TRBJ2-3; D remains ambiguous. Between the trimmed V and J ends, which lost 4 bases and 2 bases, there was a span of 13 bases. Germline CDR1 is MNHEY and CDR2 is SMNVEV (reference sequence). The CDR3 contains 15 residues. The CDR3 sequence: CASSYSIPNTDTQYF. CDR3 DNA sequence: TGTGCCAGCAGTTATTCCATCCCCAACACAGATACGCAGTATTTT.

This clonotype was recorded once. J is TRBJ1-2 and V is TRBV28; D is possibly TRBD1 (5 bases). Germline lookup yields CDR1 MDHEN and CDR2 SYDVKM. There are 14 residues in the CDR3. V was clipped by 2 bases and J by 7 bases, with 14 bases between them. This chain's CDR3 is CASSLNRDFRGYTF. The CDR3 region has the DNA TGTGCCAGCAGTTTAAATCGGGACTTTCGTGGCTACACCTTC.

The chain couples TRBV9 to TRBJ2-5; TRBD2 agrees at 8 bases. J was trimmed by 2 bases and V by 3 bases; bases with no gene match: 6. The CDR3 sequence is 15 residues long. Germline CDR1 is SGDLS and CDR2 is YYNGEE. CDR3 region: CASSGAGVVQETQYF. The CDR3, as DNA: TGTGCCAGCAGCGGAGCGGGAGTAGTACAAGAGACCCAGTACTTC.

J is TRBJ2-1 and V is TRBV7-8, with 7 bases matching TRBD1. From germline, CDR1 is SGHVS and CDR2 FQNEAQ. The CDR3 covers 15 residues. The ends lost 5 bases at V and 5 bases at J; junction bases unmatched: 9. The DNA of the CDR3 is TGTGCCAGCAGCCCGAGACAGGGTGTCGACAATGAGCAGTTCTTC. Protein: CASSPRQGVDNEQFF.

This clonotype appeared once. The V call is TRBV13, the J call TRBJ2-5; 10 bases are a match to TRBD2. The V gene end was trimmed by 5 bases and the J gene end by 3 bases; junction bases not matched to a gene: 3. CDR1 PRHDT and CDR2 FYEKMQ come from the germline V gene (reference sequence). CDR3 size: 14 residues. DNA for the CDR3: TGTGCCAGCAGCAATGGACTAGCGGAAGAGACCCAGTACTTC. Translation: CASSNGLAEETQYF.

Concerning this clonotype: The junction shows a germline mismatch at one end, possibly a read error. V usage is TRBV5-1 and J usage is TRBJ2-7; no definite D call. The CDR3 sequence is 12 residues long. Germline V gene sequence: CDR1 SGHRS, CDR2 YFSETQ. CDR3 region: CASSPESYGQYF. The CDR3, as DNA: TGCGCCAGCAGCCCTGAATCCTACGGGCAGTACTTC.

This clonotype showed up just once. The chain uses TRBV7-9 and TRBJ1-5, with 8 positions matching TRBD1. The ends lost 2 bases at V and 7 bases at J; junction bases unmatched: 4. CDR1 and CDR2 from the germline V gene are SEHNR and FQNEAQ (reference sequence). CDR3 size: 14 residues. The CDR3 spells CASSLTGGEQPQHF. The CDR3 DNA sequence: TGTGCCAGCAGCTTAACAGGGGGAGAACAGCCCCAGCATTTT.

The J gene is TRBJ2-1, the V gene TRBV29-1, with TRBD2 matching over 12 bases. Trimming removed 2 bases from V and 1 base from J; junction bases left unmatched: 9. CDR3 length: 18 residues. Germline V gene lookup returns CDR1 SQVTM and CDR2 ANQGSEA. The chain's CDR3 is CSVESGLAGTPSYNEQFF. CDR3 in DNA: TGCAGCGTTGAAAGTGGACTAGCGGGAACCCCTTCCTACAATGAGCAGTTCTTC.

The CDR3 is CASKILNQGEETQYF. In DNA, the CDR3 is TGTGCCAGCAAAATTTTAAATCAGGGCGAAGAGACCCAGTACTTC. The V call is TRBV28, the J call TRBJ2-5; a weak D match, TRBD1 (5 bases). This CDR3 has 15 residues. Trimming took off 7 bases at V and 3 bases at J, with 18 bases between the two ends. The V gene's germline CDR1 is MDHEN and CDR2 SYDVKM.

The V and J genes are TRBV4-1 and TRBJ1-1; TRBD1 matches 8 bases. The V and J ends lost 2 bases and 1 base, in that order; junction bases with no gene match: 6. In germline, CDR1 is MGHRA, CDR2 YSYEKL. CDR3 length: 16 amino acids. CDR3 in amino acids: CASSQLWTGSNTEAFF. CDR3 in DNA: TGCGCCAGCAGCCAACTGTGGACAGGGTCGAACACTGAAGCTTTCTTT.